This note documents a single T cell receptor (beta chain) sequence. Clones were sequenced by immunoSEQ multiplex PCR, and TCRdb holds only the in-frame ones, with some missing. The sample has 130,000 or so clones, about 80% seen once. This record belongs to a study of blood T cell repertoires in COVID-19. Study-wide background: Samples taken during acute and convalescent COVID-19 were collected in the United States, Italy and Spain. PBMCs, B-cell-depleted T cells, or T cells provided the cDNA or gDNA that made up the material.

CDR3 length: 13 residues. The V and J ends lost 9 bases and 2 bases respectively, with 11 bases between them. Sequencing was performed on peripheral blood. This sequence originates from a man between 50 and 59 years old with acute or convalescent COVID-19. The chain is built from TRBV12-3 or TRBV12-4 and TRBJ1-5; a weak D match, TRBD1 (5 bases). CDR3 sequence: CASQGLGNQPQHF. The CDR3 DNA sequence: TGTGCCAGTCAGGGTTTGGGCAATCAGCCCCAGCATTTT.